Below, 10 T cell receptor beta chains from the same sample are listed, as sequenced in a study of cytomegalovirus exposure and HLA in healthy donors. In the PCR, 60 Vbeta and 13 Jbeta primers were used. Only in-frame clones appear in the TCRdb table, and some are missing; sequencing was by immunoSEQ multiplex PCR. The sample records roughly 68,000 clones, about three quarters being singletons. The sequencing sample was made of PBMCs. The source is a woman aged 25-40 years in good health and CMV-seropositive.

This clone was found once. The CDR3 protein is CASSPGDYEQYF. The CDR3 bases are TGTGCCAGCAGCCCAGGGGACTACGAGCAGTACTTC. The chain has TRBV11-1 and TRBJ2-7, with TRBD1 as a possible D gene (6 bases). Germline CDR1 SGHAT, CDR2 FQDESV (reference sequence). V lost 5 bases and J 3 bases, leaving 8 bases between the germline ends. The CDR3 extends over 12 amino acids.

The CDR3 loop reads CASSQRGKGTQYF. The DNA for the CDR3 is TGCGCCAGCAGCCAACGAGGTAAAGGGACCCAGTACTTC. The rearrangement links TRBV5-1 to TRBJ2-5; D remains unclear. CDR3 length: 13 residues. Germline CDR1 SGHRS, CDR2 YFSETQ. V lost 4 bases to trimming and J lost 7 bases, with 14 bases between them.

This clone appeared a few times. The V and J genes are TRBV27 and TRBJ1-1, with 9 nucleotides matching TRBD1. CDR1 is MNHEY and CDR2 is SMNVEV in the germline V gene (reference sequence). With V trimmed by 6 bases and J by 4 bases, 9 bases remained unmatched. The CDR3 has 15 amino acids. DNA for the CDR3: TGTGCCAGCAGCCATACAGGGGGCGGTCCCACTGAAGCTTTCTTT. This codes for CASSHTGGGPTEAFF.

V usage is TRBV2 and J usage is TRBJ1-1, with D possibly matching TRBD1 (5 bases). The length of the CDR3 is 14 residues. Between the trimmed V and J ends, which lost 2 bases and 1 base, there was a span of 8 bases. The germline gives CDR1 SNHLY, CDR2 FYNNEI. DNA for the CDR3: TGTGCCAGCAGTGAACACCAGGGGAACACTGAAGCTTTCTTT. Its protein is CASSEHQGNTEAFF.

Here the CDR3 DNA reads TGTGCCAGCAGTACCTCCCCCGGGACAGGGGTAGGGGAGCAGTACTTC. Translated: CASSTSPGTGVGEQYF. The rearrangement links TRBV27 to TRBJ2-7; 10 positions agree with TRBD1. Germline V gene lookup returns CDR1 MNHEY and CDR2 SMNVEV (reference sequence). The CDR3 runs to 16 residues. After removal of 5 bases from V and 7 bases from J, the junction contained 14 bases not matched to a gene.

V usage is TRBV5-1 and J usage is TRBJ1-1; 7 bases align to TRBD1. The CDR3 consists of 15 residues. CDR1 is SGHRS and CDR2 is YFSETQ in the germline V gene. V lost 2 bases, J lost 4 bases, and 8 bases stayed unmatched. CDR3 nucleotide sequence: TGCGCCAGCAGCTTTAGCACGACAGGGACCACTGAAGCTTTCTTT. Its translation is CASSFSTTGTTEAFF. Full variable domain (outside the CDR3, taken from reference TRBV5-1 and TRBJ1-1): KAGVTQTPRYLIKTRGQQVTLSCSPISGHRSVSWYQQTPGQGLQFLFEYFSETQRNKGNFPGRFSGRQFSNSRSEMNVSTLELGDSALYLCASSFSTTGTTEAFFGQGTRLTVV.

V usage is TRBV29-1 and J usage is TRBJ1-2; perhaps TRBD1 as D (6 bases). CDR3 length: 14 amino acids. The V end was cut by 8 bases, the J end by 0 bases, with 16 bases between. In germline, CDR1 is SQVTM, CDR2 ANQGSEA. The CDR3 loop is CSYGTSFSNYGYTF. The CDR3, as DNA: TGCAGCTATGGGACATCTTTTTCTAACTATGGCTACACCTTC.

This clone was picked up a small number of times. The J gene is TRBJ2-7, the V gene TRBV7-8; 9 bases match TRBD2. The length of the CDR3 is 15 residues. The junction had 5 bases not matched to a gene; V was cut back by 1 base and J by 4 bases. CDR1 and CDR2 from the germline V gene are SGHVS and FQNEAQ. The CDR3 DNA reads TGTGCCAGCAGCTTAGGGAGCGGGAGGTCGTACGAGCAGTACTTC. It is translated as CASSLGSGRSYEQYF.

This chain uses TRBV14 with TRBJ2-4; D is uncertain. Trimming took off 0 bases at V and 9 bases at J, with 9 bases between the two ends. Germline assignment: CDR1 SGHDN and CDR2 FVKESK. This CDR3 is 13 amino acids long. This CDR3 is CASSQDPKSIQYF. In DNA, the CDR3 is TGTGCCAGCAGCCAAGACCCCAAGAGCATTCAGTACTTC.

J is TRBJ1-2 and V is TRBV4-3; D gene ambiguous. V shed 0 bases and J shed 4 bases, with 9 bases lying between them. CDR3 length: 14 residues. Germline-derived CDR1 and CDR2 are LGHNA and YSLEER. The CDR3 is CASSQDGSLYGYTF. The CDR3 DNA reads TGCGCCAGCAGCCAAGATGGGAGTCTCTATGGCTACACCTTC.